The 14 T cell receptor beta chains reported below all come from one sample, sequenced in a study of cytomegalovirus exposure and HLA in healthy donors. PCR amplification relied on 60 Vbeta primers (plus 13 Jbeta primers). This table comes from immunoSEQ multiplex PCR, and its TCRdb copy is limited to in-frame clones, with some not included. In the table there are over 100,000 clones, about 70% of which are singletons. Sequenced input: PBMCs. These receptors were obtained from a woman aged 35 to 49 in good health and CMV-seropositive.

V gene TRBV7-9 combines with J gene TRBJ2-1, with D possibly TRBD2 on 5 matching bases. The CDR3 totals 16 residues. V was cut by 4 bases and J by 0 bases, with 13 bases left in between. CDR1 and CDR2 from the germline V gene are SEHNR and FQNEAQ (reference sequence). The CDR3 protein is CASSSDGVSSYNEQFF. The CDR3 coding sequence is TGTGCCAGCAGCTCGGACGGGGTGAGCTCCTACAATGAGCAGTTCTTC.

V and J are TRBV15 and TRBJ1-3; TRBD1 matches 11 bases. The CDR3 spans 15 residues. Trimming cost V 3 bases and J 11 bases; bases outside gene matches: 9. CDR1 is LNHNV, CDR2 YYDKDF, per germline (reference sequence). CDR3 in DNA: TGTGCCACCAGCAGTGGGACAGGGGGTTTTTCCCCCATATATTTT. Its protein is CATSSGTGGFSPIYF.

The chain couples TRBV6-5 to TRBJ2-5; 8 bases line up with TRBD2. V lost 5 bases and J lost 2; bases outside the gene matches: 7. CDR1 MNHEY and CDR2 SVGAGI come from the germline V gene. This CDR3 is built from 15 residues. This chain's CDR3 is CASSLSPSGQETQYF. The CDR3 DNA is TGTGCCAGCAGTCTCTCGCCTAGCGGGCAAGAGACCCAGTACTTC.

The chain links TRBV7-2 to TRBJ1-6; D gene ambiguous. Trimming took 6 bases from V and 10 from J, leaving 16 bases between them. The CDR3 length is 14 residues. Germline-derived CDR1 and CDR2 are SGHTA and FQGNSA. CDR3 sequence: CASRRGGERSPLHF. The DNA of the CDR3 is TGTGCCAGCAGGCGGGGTGGGGAAAGATCACCCCTCCACTTT.

The J gene is TRBJ1-4, the V gene TRBV27; TRBD1 matches at 7 bases. The CDR3 extends over 16 amino acids. Unmatched junction bases numbered 9, after V lost 5 bases and J lost 3 bases. Per the germline V gene, CDR1 is MNHEY and CDR2 is SMNVEV (reference sequence). CDR3 bases: TGTGCCAGCAGTAAAATACAGGGGCAATCTAATGAAAAACTGTTTTTT. Its translation: CASSKIQGQSNEKLFF.

The chain couples TRBV5-6 to TRBJ1-6; D not resolved. The V end lost 3 bases, the J end lost 4 bases, and 17 bases lay between the germline ends. Germline V gene lookup returns CDR1 SGHDT and CDR2 YYEEEE. The CDR3 covers 17 residues. The DNA of the CDR3 is TGTGCCAGCAGCTGGGCACACTCCGCTGGGTATAATTCACCCCTCCACTTT. Encoded protein: CASSWAHSAGYNSPLHF.

This chain connects TRBV5-4 to TRBJ2-3, with 8 positions matching TRBD2. The CDR3 sequence is 14 residues long. The V gene end was trimmed by 3 bases and the J gene end by 1 base; junction bases not matched to a gene: 1. CDR1 is SGHNT, CDR2 YYREEE, per germline (reference sequence). CDR3 in amino acids: CASSWTSRTDTQYF. As DNA, the CDR3 is TGTGCCAGCAGCTGGACTAGCCGCACAGATACGCAGTATTTT.

Comments on this clone: Other nucleotide sequences in the sample specify the same CDR3. CDR3 DNA: TGTGCCAGCAGTGGGACAGGGGGTAATCAGCCCCAGCATTTT. Amino acids: CASSGTGGNQPQHF. The chain uses TRBV2 and TRBJ1-5; 10 bases are shared with TRBD1. V lost 4 bases and J lost 4; bases outside the gene matches: 1. The CDR3 is 14 residues long. Looked up from germline, CDR1 is SNHLY and CDR2 is FYNNEI.

V and J are TRBV5-8 and TRBJ1-4, with 7 bases aligning to TRBD1. Germline V lookup: CDR1 SGHTS, CDR2 YDEGEE. The CDR3 loop spans 13 amino acids. The J segment lost 8 bases and the V segment lost 3 bases, leaving 4 bases of the junction unmatched. The CDR3 sequence is CASSSTGREKLFF. The DNA of the CDR3 is TGTGCCAGCAGCTCGACAGGGAGGGAAAAACTGTTTTTT.

The chain is built from TRBV30 and TRBJ2-7, with a tentative D call TRBD2 (5 bases). The CDR3 extends over 14 amino acids. V gave up 1 base and J gave up 1 base, with 11 bases separating them. Germline loops: CDR1 GTSNPN, CDR2 SVGIG (reference sequence). The CDR3 DNA reads TGTGCCTGGAGTGCACTAGGACCTTCCTACGAGCAGTACTTC. Amino acid sequence: CAWSALGPSYEQYF.

This chain joins TRBV5-1 and TRBJ1-6, with TRBD1 as a possible D gene (6 bases). Germline V lookup: CDR1 SGHRS, CDR2 YFSETQ. The CDR3 totals 16 residues. V dropped 0 bases and J dropped 7 bases, with 14 bases sitting between them. The CDR3 loop reads CASSLGGGAINSPLHF. CDR3 nucleotides: TGCGCCAGCAGCTTGGGCGGGGGGGCGATAAATTCACCCCTCCACTTT.

This clone was seen more than once but under ten times. The rearrangement uses TRBV28 and TRBJ1-1; TRBD1 aligns across 8 bases. This CDR3 spans 16 amino acids. J lost 1 base, V lost 7 bases, and 11 bases had no gene match. Per the germline V gene, CDR1 is MDHEN and CDR2 is SYDVKM. CDR3 coding DNA: TGTGCCAGCACTATTGGGGGGACAGGACCGAACACTGAAGCTTTCTTT. It translates to CASTIGGTGPNTEAFF.

This chain links TRBV5-6 with TRBJ2-2; D perhaps matches TRBD1 (6 bases). CDR1 is SGHDT, CDR2 YYEEEE, per germline. The CDR3 totals 14 residues. V was shortened by 4 bases and J by 4 bases, with 11 bases between the two germline ends. The CDR3 nucleotides are TGTGCCAGCAGCCTACCACAGGGCACCGGGGAGCTGTTTTTT. Translation: CASSLPQGTGELFF.

This clone was seen at least ten times. This chain connects TRBV6-1 to TRBJ2-7; 8 bases map to TRBD1. CDR1 and CDR2 from the germline V gene are MNHNS and SASEGT. The CDR3 sequence is 15 residues long. After removal of 4 bases from V and 0 bases from J, the junction contained 5 bases not matched to a gene. The chain's CDR3 is CASSVSDRGSYEQYF. DNA of the CDR3: TGTGCCAGCAGTGTATCCGACAGGGGCTCCTACGAGCAGTACTTC.